The source of this T cell receptor (beta chain) is a study of cytomegalovirus exposure and HLA in healthy donors (dated by TCRdb to the late 2010s). In the study overall: An earlier analysis of 587 of the donors reported approximately 260 Gb of sequence data and 117 million unique TCR beta sequences obtained from around 180 million T cells. Roughly 320 gigabases of sequencing data and 91 million or so unique TCR sequences made up an early release that covered over 550 HLA-typed donors. Of the approximately 400 genotyped donors, approximately 83% fell in the genetic ancestry cluster associated with self-reported Caucasian donors. The aim of the study was to test whether cataloging public T cell receptors could identify signatures of past pathogen exposure. The study profiled the T cell repertoires of hundreds of subjects by immunosequencing and related them to cytomegalovirus serostatus. A separate validation cohort of 100 to 150 different subjects was used in addition to the 666-subject first cohort. High-throughput TCR immunosequencing, statistical association of individual TCRs with disease status, and machine learning were combined to predict cytomegalovirus infection status. A later analysis re-analyzed previously published TCR beta repertoires from approximately 700 donors and added high-resolution HLA genotyping to study TCR occurrence patterns. The later analysis used no new phenotypic data to find candidate immune exposures, relying instead on TCR beta sequences and their occurrence across donors. An earlier analysis of about 600 of the donors used high-throughput TCR beta sequencing to judge whether each TCR beta V gene segment behaved as functional or pseudogenic. Donor age, sex, ethnicity and CMV serostatus were collected together with the repertoire data. A later genetic analysis used genome-wide SNP genotypes for about three fifths of the 666 donors, treating that subset as a discovery cohort. All discovery cohort repertoires had been generated using a single sequencing platform. HLA typing covered class I and class II loci at four-digit resolution. The number of donors typed differed by locus, with about 620-630 for A, B, C, DRB1 and DQB1, over 500 for DQA1, 600 to 610 for DPA1, and some 470 for DPB1. Roughly five DR-DQ haplotypes were handled as single units for association and clustering because linkage in the cohort was strong. Across 398 genotyped donors of the cohort, an average of about 240,000 unique TCR beta nucleotide sequences per donor were sequenced, and roughly 20% of those sequences were non-productive. Here is what the overall study found, with its caveats: The classifier was reported to diagnose cytomegalovirus status with high specificity and sensitivity in both the original and validation cohorts. A later analysis found that HLA-associated TCR beta chains were more clonally expanded and had lower generation probabilities than equally common non-associated chains. The study listed 150 to 200 TCR beta chains as associated with cytomegalovirus. According to a later analysis, parvovirus B19, influenza, CMV and Epstein-Barr virus appeared linked to several top co-occurrence clusters. Broadly in line with IMGT annotations, most TCR beta V segments showed up in productive rearrangements about 87% or about 30% of the time in an earlier analysis of 450 to 750 of the donors. Immune exposure information for the cohort was limited to CMV serostatus. Some IMGT-functional V segments, including TRBV6-2 and TRBV6-3, could not be told apart with the 87-base-pair reads, so those segments were excluded. Because HLA typing was missing for some donors at each locus, association tests included only the typed subset. Compared with the roughly 670-donor mean, donors in an Asian-associated ancestry cluster had fewer N-insertions in productive TCRs, according to a later genetic analysis. In a later analysis, around 17,000 TCR beta sequences were associated with specific HLA alleles at a false discovery rate of 0.05. According to a later analysis, most CMV-associated TCR beta chains appeared to be HLA-restricted, and the HLA associations seemed to be driven largely by CMV exposure. In a later genetic analysis, a missense DCLRE1C variant was associated with V-gene and J-gene trimming of TCR beta chains, and the association was replicated in an independent cohort. Correlated functional status among segregating V segments might be attributable to linkage disequilibrium, but an unknown experimental factor could not be ruled out. A further reported finding was that TCR beta sequences accurately predicted the HLA-A and HLA-B alleles for most subjects in the first cohort. Because counts were too low, under 20 rarely observed V segments, including chromosome 9 orphons, were left out of the earlier analysis of some 640 of the donors. The cohort was sequenced for TCR beta chains only, and without alpha or paired-chain data the features that could be detected were limited. A few of the identified cytomegalovirus-associated TCR beta chains were confirmed in vitro to be specific for cytomegalovirus antigens. A later analysis found that TCR association rates varied across HLA loci, with DRB1 alleles showing the most associated TCRs and HLA-C alleles the fewest. When HLA alleles, especially DR and DQ, strongly co-occurred, TCR associations were difficult to assign to individual alleles. The authors suggested that the approach could potentially be generalized to other disease states and immunological phenotypes. The presence/absence analyses assumed that sequencing depth was roughly uniform across donors, and that assumption may not be true. While some public TCRs were present in many individuals, most TCR sequences turned up only very rarely across donors. A cluster of highly shared sequence variants was judged likely to be a technical artifact of the sequencing pipeline.

The junction shows trimming of 3 bases on V and 0 bases on J, plus 19 bases between the germline ends. The CDR3 sequence holds 18 residues, the cysteine and phenylalanine included. Only the CDR3 DNA is retained, 54 bases long and in frame from the first base. According to the germline V gene, CDR1 reads SGHDT and CDR2 reads YYEEEE. The cohort was made up of hundreds of healthy bone marrow donors. At the time of sampling, all cohort members were nominally healthy, though unrecorded immune exposures were likely present. The donor was CMV seronegative and belonged to the group of roughly 330 seronegative cohort members. Each donor provided a peripheral blood sample, and peripheral blood mononuclear cells were used for TCR beta sequencing. The Qiagen DNeasy Blood Extraction Kit was used to extract genomic DNA from the blood cell samples. Libraries came from the immunoSEQ multiplex PCR assay. For the multiplex PCR, a mixture combining 60 forward primers for TCR Vbeta segments and 13 reverse primers for TCR Jbeta segments was used. The CDR3 region of rearranged TCR beta genes was amplified from genomic DNA by a multiplex PCR assay. On the Illumina HiSeq System, the amplified TCR beta libraries were sequenced as 87-base-pair reads. The original methods were these. Across the 600 to 700 repertoires, a later analysis counted approximately 83 million unique TCR beta chains, roughly 11 million of which were shared by at least two donors. Raw reads were error-corrected and collapsed into unique sequences by a nearest-neighbor algorithm in which closely related sequences were merged to remove PCR and sequencing errors. To assign V, D and J gene segments, CDR3 sequences were aligned to IMGT reference sequences. For a sequence to be retained, a match of at least six nucleotides was required to both a V gene segment and a J gene segment. Rearrangements were classified as productive when the CDR3 lacked stop codons and remained in frame with V and J, and all other rearrangements were classified as non-productive. CDR3 was defined by IMGT convention, running from the second conserved V-encoded cysteine to the conserved J-encoded phenylalanine. In an earlier analysis of 550 to 650 of the donors, sequences lacking an unambiguous match to a single V gene segment were excluded. In an earlier analysis of 587 of the donors, a V segment was called functional when productive rearrangements were above 56.7%, and segregating when the standard deviation between donors exceeded 5%. A statistical classification framework was built to diagnose cytomegalovirus status from the catalog of TCR beta chain sequences. A later analysis assigned V and J genes by comparing TCR nucleotide sequences with IMGT/GENE-DB human TR gene sequences. A later analysis assigned CDR3 sequences and most-parsimonious VDJ recombination scenarios with the TCRdist pipeline. A later analysis defined each TCR beta chain by its CDR3 amino acid sequence plus V-gene family, and excluded reads lacking a unique V-gene family. A later analysis removed 550 to 700 highly shared, low-generation-probability nucleotide sequences to deal with suspected cross-contamination and a sequencing artifact. In a later analysis, a clonal expansion index was calculated for each public chain from normalized within-repertoire ranks of inferred template counts. In a later analysis, generation probabilities were computed with a VDJ recombination model fitted to out-of-frame rearrangements, and the resulting probabilities were checked against IGoR. In a later analysis, TCR-TCR, TCR-HLA and TCR-CMV co-occurrence was scored with hypergeometric tests, and a repertoire-size bias correction was applied to TCR pairs. In a later analysis, false discovery rates were estimated by permuting HLA or CMV assignments 20 times. In a later analysis, co-occurring TCRs were grouped using DBSCAN, with TCRdist sequence similarity added in when clustering inside HLA-allele-positive subsets. Repertoires with fewer than 30,000 or more than 120,000 public chains were left out of co-occurrence clustering, as were five repertoires with anomalous nucleotide sharing. TCRdb took this table from immuneACCESS and kept in-frame rearrangements with V and J called. Such tables lack part of the clones; where checked against another copy, unresolved V genes explain under half of the gap, and the rest is unexplained. The V and J calls and the clone size are those of that table, but D and trimming were determined from the DNA. This sample is represented by approximately 130,000 clones; about 64% of them were singletons. The ten largest clonotypes hold 2% to 3% of the sample.

Comments on this clone: Its antigen specificity is not known. Within one base of it there is no much larger clone, and no base qualities were kept.

What was sequenced was PBMCs. This clonotype was sampled from a woman aged 40 to 49 in good health and CMV-seronegative. The rearrangement combines TRBV5-6 with TRBJ1-3; a confident D gene designation cannot be given. CDR3 region: CASSSKTVQDGSGNTIYF. The bases are TGTGCCAGCAGCTCAAAAACGGTGCAGGATGGCTCTGGAAACACCATATATTTT.